One T cell receptor beta chain is described in this entry. It has no known antigen specificity. No base-level quality is on record; no much larger clone is a single base apart. The germline V gene specifies SGHRS as CDR1 and YFSETQ as CDR2. The trim is 0 bases for V and 6 bases for J, with a gap of 18 bases between the germline ends. Taken from cysteine to phenylalanine, the CDR3 has 17 residues. Kept here is only the CDR3 DNA, which spans 51 bases and is read in frame from base 1. TCRbeta CDR3 regions were amplified from genomic DNA by means of the immunoSEQ Assay, a bias-controlled multiplex PCR. The authors' pipeline ran thus. Within the assay, amplification of reference gene primers was used to estimate how many nucleated cells each sample contained. To quantify the absolute abundance of each unique TCRbeta CDR3 rearrangement, sequence reads were collapsed and filtered. Productive Simpson clonality was computed per sample as the square root of Simpson's diversity index over productive rearrangements. In TCRdb, the immuneACCESS table is reduced to in-frame sequences with V and J assigned. These tables do not hold every clone; where another copy was compared, an unresolved V gene accounts for under half, and the others remain unexplained. V and J calls and clone size come straight from that table; D and trimming were deduced from the DNA. Counted in this sample were 250,000 to 350,000 clones; around 90% of them appeared once. The ten largest make up 0.94% of the sample.

Samples from volunteer blood donors who had recovered from COVID-19 were contributed by a second Seattle source. Each collaborating institution followed its own protocols to collect whole blood in K2EDTA tubes. For TCRbeta analysis, collaborators shipped samples as frozen whole blood, isolated PBMCs, or DNA extracted from either of those sample types. This record comes from a study of blood T cell repertoires in COVID-19 (dated by TCRdb to the early 2020s). Regarding the study in general: Collaborator samples came from the United States, Italy and Spain and covered acute and convalescent phases of COVID-19. Where available, HLA class I and class II types were obtained from metadata supplied by the sample provider rather than from assay-based typing. Nearly every sample came with metadata listing a de-identified subject ID, COVID-19 status, age in years and sex. A freely available public database, intended as a resource for researchers studying the immune response to SARS-CoV-2, is where the repertoires were released. Subjects who had been exposed to COVID-19, were actively infected with it, or had recovered from it provided the deeply sampled blood TCRbeta repertoires that made up the dataset. Samples came from the ongoing ImmuneRACE study (first 160 participants) plus 1,254 subjects from 6 global collaborators. The material from the prospective study consisted of cDNA or gDNA derived from T cells, B-cell-depleted T cells, or PBMCs.

Study-wide findings and limitations: The quantity of clinical and demographic metadata differed by source and by participant and was supplied without curation.

This receptor was obtained from a woman aged 40-49 years who had recovered from COVID-19. The sequenced material came from peripheral blood. Recombination joined TRBV5-1 with TRBJ1-4, with TRBD1 perhaps the D gene, on 5 matching bases. The CDR3 here reads CASSLVPTNSGDEKLFF. The bases are TGCGCCAGCAGCTTGGTGCCCACGAATTCGGGGGATGAAAAACTGTTTTTT.